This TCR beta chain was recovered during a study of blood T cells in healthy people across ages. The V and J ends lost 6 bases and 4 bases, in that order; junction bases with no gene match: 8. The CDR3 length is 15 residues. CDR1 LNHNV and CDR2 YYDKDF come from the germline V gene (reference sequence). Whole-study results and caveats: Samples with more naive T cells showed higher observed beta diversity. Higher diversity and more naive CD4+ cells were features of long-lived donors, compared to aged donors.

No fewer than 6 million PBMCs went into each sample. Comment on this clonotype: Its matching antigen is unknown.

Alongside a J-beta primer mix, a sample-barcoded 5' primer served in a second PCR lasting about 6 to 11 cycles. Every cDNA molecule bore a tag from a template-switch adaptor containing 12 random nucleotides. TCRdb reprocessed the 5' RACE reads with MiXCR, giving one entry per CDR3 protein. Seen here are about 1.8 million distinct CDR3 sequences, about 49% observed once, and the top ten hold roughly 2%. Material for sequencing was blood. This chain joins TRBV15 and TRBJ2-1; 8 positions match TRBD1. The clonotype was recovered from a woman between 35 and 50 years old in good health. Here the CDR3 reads CATRTGDREYNEQFF. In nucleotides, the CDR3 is TGTGCCACCAGGACAGGGGACCGGGAATACAATGAGCAGTTCTTC. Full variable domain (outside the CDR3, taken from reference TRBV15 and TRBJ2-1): DAMVIQNPRYQVTQFGKPVTLSCSQTLNHNVMYWYQQKSSQAPKLLFHYYDKDFNNEADTPDNFQSRRPNTSFCFLDIRSPGLGDTAMYLCATRTGDREYNEQFFGPGTRLTVL.